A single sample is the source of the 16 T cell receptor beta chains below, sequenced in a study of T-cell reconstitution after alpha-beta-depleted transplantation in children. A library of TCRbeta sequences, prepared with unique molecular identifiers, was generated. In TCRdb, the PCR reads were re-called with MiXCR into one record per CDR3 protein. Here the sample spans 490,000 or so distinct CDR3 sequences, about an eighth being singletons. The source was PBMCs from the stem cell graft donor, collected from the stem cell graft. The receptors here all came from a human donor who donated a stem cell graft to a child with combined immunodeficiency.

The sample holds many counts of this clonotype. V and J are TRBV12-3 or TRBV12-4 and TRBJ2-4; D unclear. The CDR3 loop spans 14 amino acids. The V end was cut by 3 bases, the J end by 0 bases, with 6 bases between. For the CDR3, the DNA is TGTGCCAGCAGTTTTCAGATAGCCAAAAACATTCAGTACTTC. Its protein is CASSFQIAKNIQYF.

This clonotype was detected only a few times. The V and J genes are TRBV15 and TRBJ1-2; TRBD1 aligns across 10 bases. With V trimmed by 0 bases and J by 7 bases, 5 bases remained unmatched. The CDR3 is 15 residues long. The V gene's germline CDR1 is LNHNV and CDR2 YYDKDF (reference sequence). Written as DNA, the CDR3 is TGTGCCACCAGCAGAGATCGAGGGACAGGGGCTGGCTACACCTTC. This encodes CATSRDRGTGAGYTF.

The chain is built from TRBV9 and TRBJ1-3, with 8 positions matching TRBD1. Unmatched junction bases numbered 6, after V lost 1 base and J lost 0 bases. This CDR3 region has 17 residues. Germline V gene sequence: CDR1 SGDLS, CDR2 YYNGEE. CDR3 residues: CASSVQTGDFSGNTIYF. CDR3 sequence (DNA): TGTGCCAGCAGCGTACAGACAGGGGATTTCTCTGGAAACACCATATATTTT. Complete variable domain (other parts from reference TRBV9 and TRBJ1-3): DSGVTQTPKHLITATGQRVTLRCSPRSGDLSVYWYQQSLDQGLQFLIQYYNGEERAKGNILERFSAQQFPDLHSELNLSSLELGDSALYFCASSVQTGDFSGNTIYFGEGSWLTVV.

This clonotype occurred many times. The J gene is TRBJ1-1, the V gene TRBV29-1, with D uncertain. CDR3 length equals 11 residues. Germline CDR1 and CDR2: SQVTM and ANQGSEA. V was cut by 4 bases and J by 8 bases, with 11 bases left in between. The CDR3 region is CSVVMETEAFF. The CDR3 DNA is TGCAGCGTTGTAATGGAGACGGAAGCTTTCTTT.

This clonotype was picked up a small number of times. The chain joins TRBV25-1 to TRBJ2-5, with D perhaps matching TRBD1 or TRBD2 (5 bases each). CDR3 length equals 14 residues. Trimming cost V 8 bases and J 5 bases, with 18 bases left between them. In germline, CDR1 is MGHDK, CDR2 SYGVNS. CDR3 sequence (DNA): TGTGCCAGCCCCTTCGGGCAGGGCGGGGAGACCCAGTACTTC. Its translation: CASPFGQGGETQYF.

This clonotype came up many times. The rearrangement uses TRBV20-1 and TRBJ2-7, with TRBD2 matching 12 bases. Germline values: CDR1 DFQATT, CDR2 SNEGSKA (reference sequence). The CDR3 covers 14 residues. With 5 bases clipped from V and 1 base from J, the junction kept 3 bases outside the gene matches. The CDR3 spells CSARLAGVSYEQYF. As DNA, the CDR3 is TGCAGTGCTCGACTAGCGGGAGTTTCCTACGAGCAGTACTTC.

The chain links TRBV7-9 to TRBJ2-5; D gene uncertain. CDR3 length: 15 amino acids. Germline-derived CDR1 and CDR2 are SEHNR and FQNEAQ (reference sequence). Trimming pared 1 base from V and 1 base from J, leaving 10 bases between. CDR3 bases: TGTGCCAGCAGCTTAGGCAGGCGGTTCCAAGAGACCCAGTACTTC. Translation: CASSLGRRFQETQYF.

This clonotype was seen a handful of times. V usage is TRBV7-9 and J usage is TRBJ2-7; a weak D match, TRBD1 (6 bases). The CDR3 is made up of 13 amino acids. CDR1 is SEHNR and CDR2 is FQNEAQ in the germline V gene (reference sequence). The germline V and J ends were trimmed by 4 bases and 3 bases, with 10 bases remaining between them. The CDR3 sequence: CASSSPDSYEQYF. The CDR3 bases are TGTGCCAGCAGCTCACCGGACAGCTACGAGCAGTACTTC.

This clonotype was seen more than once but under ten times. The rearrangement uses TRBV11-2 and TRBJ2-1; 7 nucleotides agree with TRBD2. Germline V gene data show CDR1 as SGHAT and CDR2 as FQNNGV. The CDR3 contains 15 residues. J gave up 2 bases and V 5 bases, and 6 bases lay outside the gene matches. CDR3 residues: CASSIRGGPYNEQFF. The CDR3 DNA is TGTGCCAGCAGCATCCGCGGGGGACCCTACAATGAGCAGTTCTTC.

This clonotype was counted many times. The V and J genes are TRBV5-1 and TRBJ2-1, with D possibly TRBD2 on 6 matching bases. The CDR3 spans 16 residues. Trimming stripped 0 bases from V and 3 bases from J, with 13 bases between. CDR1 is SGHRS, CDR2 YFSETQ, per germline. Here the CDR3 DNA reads TGCGCCAGCAGCTTGGTGGGAGGAATTTTCTACAATGAGCAGTTCTTC. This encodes CASSLVGGIFYNEQFF.

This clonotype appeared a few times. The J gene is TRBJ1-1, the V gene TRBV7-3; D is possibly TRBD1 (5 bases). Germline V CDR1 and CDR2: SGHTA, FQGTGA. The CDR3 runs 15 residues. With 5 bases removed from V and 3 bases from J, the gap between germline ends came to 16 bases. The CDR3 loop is CASSPGGGDHTEAFF. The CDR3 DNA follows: TGTGCCAGCAGCCCTGGCGGAGGGGATCACACTGAAGCTTTCTTT.

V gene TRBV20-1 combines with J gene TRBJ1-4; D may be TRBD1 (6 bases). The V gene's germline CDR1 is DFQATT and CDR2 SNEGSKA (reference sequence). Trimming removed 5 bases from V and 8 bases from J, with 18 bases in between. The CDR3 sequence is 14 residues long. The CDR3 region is CSAGPGARGEKLFF. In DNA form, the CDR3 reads TGCAGTGCTGGGCCAGGGGCCAGGGGAGAAAAACTGTTTTTT.

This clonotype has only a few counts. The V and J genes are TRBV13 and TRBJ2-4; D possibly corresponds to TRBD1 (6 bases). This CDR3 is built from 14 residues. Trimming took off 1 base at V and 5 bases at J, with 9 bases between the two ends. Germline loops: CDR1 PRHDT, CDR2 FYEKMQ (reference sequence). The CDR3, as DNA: TGTGCCAGCAGCTTAGACAGGGACCAAAACATTCAGTACTTC. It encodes CASSLDRDQNIQYF. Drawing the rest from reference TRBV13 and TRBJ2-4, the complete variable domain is AAGVIQSPRHLIKEKRETATLKCYPIPRHDTVYWYQQGPGQDPQFLISFYEKMQSDKGSIPDRFSAQQFSDYHSELNMSSLELGDSALYFCASSLDRDQNIQYFGAGTRLSVL.

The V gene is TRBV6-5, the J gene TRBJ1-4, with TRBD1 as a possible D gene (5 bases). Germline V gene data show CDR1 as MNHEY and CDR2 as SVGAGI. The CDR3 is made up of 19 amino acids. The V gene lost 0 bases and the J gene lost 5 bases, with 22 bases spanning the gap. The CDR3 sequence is CASSYSTSVRYRGNEKLFF. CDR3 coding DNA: TGTGCCAGCAGTTACTCGACCTCGGTCAGATACCGGGGGAATGAAAAACTGTTTTTT.

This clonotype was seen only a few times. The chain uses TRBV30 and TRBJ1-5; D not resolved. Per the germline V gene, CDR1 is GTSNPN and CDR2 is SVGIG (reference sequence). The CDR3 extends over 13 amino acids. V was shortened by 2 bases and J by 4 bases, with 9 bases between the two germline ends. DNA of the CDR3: TGTGCCTGGAGTCGGGTGGGAAATCAGCCCCAGCATTTT. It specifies CAWSRVGNQPQHF.

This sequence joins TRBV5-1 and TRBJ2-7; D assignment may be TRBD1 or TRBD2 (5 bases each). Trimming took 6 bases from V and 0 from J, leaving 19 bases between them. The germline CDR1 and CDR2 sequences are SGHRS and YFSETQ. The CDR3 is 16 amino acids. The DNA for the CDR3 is TGCGCCAGCACCAACTACCCGGGACCCACCTCCTACGAGCAGTACTTC. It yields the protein CASTNYPGPTSYEQYF.